This record looks at one TCR beta chain sequence and its context. These data come from a study of T and B cells in COVID-19 patients. BIOMED2 TRB-A/B primer pools were used in multiplex TRB PCR. A single record per CDR3 protein comes from TCRdb applying MiXCR to the multiplex PCR reads. Counted here are a few thousand distinct CDR3 sequences, about 26% occurring once; the ten biggest clones make up about two thirds. The germline gives CDR1 SGHTA, CDR2 FQGNSA. The V gene end was trimmed by 5 bases and the J gene end by 4 bases; junction bases not matched to a gene: 12. This CDR3 is 16 amino acids long. From blood, about 240-550 ng of genomic DNA served as TRB template.

Sequencing was carried out using blood. This sequence was found in a human donor with active COVID-19. The V call is TRBV7-2, the J call TRBJ2-5, with TRBD2 matching over 8 bases. CDR3 sequence (DNA): TGTGCCAGCAGCGCCCGTTGGGCGGGAGGTGGAGAGACCCAGTACTTC. Translating it yields CASSARWAGGGETQYF.